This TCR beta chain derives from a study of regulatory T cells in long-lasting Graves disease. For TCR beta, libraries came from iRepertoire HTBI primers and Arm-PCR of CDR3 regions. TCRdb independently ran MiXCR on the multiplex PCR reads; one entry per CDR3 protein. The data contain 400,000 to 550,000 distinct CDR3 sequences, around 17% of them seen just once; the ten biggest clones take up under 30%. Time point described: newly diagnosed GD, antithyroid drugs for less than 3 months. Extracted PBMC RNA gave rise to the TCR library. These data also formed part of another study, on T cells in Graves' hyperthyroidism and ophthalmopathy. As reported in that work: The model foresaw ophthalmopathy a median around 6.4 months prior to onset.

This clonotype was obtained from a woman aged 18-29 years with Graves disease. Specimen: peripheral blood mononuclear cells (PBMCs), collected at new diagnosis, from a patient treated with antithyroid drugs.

This chain's CDR3 is CASSEAASGSPISYEQYF. The CDR3 nucleotides are TGTGCCAGCAGTGAAGCAGCTAGCGGGAGTCCCATATCCTACGAGCAGTACTTC. The chain recombines TRBV6-2 or TRBV6-3 with TRBJ2-7, with TRBD2 matching 10 bases. The germline CDR1 and CDR2 sequences are MNHEY and SVGEGT. J gave up 1 base and V 5 bases, and 14 bases lay outside the gene matches. The length of the CDR3 is 18 residues.